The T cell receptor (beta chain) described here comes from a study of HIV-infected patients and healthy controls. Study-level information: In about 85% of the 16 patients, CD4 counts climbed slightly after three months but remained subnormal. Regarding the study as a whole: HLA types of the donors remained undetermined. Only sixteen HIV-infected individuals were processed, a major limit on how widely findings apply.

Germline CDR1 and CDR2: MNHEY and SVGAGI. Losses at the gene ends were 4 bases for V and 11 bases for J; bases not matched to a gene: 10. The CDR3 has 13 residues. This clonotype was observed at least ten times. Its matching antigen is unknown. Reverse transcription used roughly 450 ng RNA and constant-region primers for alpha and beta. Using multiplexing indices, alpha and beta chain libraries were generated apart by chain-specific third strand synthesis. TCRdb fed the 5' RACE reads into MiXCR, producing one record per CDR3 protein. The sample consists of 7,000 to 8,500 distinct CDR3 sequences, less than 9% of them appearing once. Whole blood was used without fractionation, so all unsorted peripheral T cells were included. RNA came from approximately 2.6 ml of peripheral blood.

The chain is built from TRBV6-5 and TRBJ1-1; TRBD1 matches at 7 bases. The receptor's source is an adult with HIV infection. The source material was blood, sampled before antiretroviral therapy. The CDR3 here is CASSSKPDRAAFF. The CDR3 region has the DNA TGTGCCAGCAGTTCCAAACCCGACAGGGCGGCTTTCTTT.